Listed below are T cell receptor beta chains from one sample, sequenced in a study of blood T cell repertoires in COVID-19. Sequenced by immunoSEQ multiplex PCR; TCRdb stores in-frame clones only, minus some. This sample yields approximately 200,000 clones, of which over 80% are seen a single time; around 3.6% belongs to the top ten. Material: PBMCs or T cells enriched from blood (not recorded which). The origin of the receptors is a woman in her twenties or thirties who had been exposed to COVID-19. The CDR3 runs from the conserved cysteine through the conserved F or W. A D gene is named only where the DNA matches it firmly. Rows may omit the clone size; those that give it use once, few, many or a size class.

clone size	D gene	V gene	J gene	CDR3 DNA	CDR3 protein
-	TRBD2	TRBV7-9	TRBJ2-5	TGTGCCAGCAGCGCCCTCGGGAGGCTTTCAGAGACCCAGTACTTC	CASSALGRLSETQYF
-	-	TRBV5-6	TRBJ1-1	TGTGCCAGCAGCTTGGCCGGGGGTGGGGAAGCTTTCTTT	CASSLAGGGEAFF
-	TRBD1	TRBV2	TRBJ1-1	TGTGCCAGCAGTGTTCAGACAGGGGGGGTCACTGAAGCTTTCTTT	CASSVQTGGVTEAFF
-	TRBD1	TRBV5-6	TRBJ2-1	TGTGCCAGCAGCTTCGGGACAGGGAACAATGAGCAGTTCTTC	CASSFGTGNNEQFF
-	-	TRBV29-1	TRBJ2-5	TGCAGCGTCAGAAGTGTGGAGACCCAGTACTTC	CSVRSVETQYF
-	-	TRBV4-2	TRBJ1-4	TGTGCCAGCAGCCAAGAACAACAGGGCTGGGAAAAACTGTTTTTT	CASSQEQQGWEKLFF
-	-	TRBV7-9	TRBJ2-3	TGTGCCAGCAGCTTAGCGGCGGCGATCACAGATACGCAGTATTTT	CASSLAAAITDTQYF
-	-	TRBV6-5	TRBJ1-3	TGTGCCAGCAGCCGCGGGACGGAGGGAAACACCATATATTTT	CASSRGTEGNTIYF
-	-	TRBV24-1	TRBJ2-6	TGTGCCACCAGTGATTTAGGGAGTGGGGCCAACGTCCTGACTTTC	CATSDLGSGANVLTF
-	TRBD1	TRBV19	TRBJ1-1	TGTGCCAGTAGTATCAGGGGACAGGGCACTCTGAACACTGAAGCTTTCTTT	CASSIRGQGTLNTEAFF
-	TRBD2	TRBV19	TRBJ2-1	TGTGCCAGTAGAACTAGCGGGAGGCCTAAATACAATGAGCAGTTCTTC	CASRTSGRPKYNEQFF
-	TRBD2	TRBV7-2	TRBJ2-5	TGTGCCAGCAGCTTAGTGATCTCCGGGACTAGCCGCGCGGAGACCCAGTACTTC	CASSLVISGTSRAETQYF
once	TRBD2	TRBV19	TRBJ2-1	TGTGCCAGTAGTCTTGGGACTAGCGCGTATGAGCAGTTCTTC	CASSLGTSAYEQFF
once	-	TRBV29-1	TRBJ1-1	TGCAGCGTTGTTGGGGCAAACACTGAAGCTTTCTTT	CSVVGANTEAFF
-	-	TRBV6-5	TRBJ1-4	TGTGCCAGCAGTTACTTGGGGGGTAATGAAAAACTGTTTTTT	CASSYLGGNEKLFF
-	-	TRBV2	TRBJ1-1	TGTGCCAGCATTCTCGACAGTAAGGAAGCTTTCTTT	CASILDSKEAFF
-	TRBD2	TRBV6-5	TRBJ2-5	TGTGCCGTCATGACGGGGGGGGAGACCCAGTACTTC	CAVMTGGETQYF
-	-	TRBV11-3	TRBJ2-2	TGTGCCAGCAGCTCCCCCCGGTCCGGGGAGCTGTTTTTT	CASSSPRSGELFF
-	TRBD1	TRBV3-1/TRBV3-2	TRBJ1-1	TGTGCCAGCAGCCAAGTACAGGGGGCGCGGGGGTCAACTTTCTTT	CASSQVQGARGSTFF
once	-	TRBV5-4	TRBJ2-5	TGTGCCAGCAGCCCCCCGGGACATAGCTGGGAGACCCAGTACTTC	CASSPPGHSWETQYF
-	-	TRBV10-3	TRBJ2-2	TGTGCCATCAGCCCCAACAGGGCCTCGAACACCGGGGAGCTGTTTTTT	CAISPNRASNTGELFF
-	-	TRBV5-6	TRBJ1-5	TGTGCCAGCAGCAATTGGGGGGGCAATCAGCCCCAGCATTTT	CASSNWGGNQPQHF
once	-	TRBV7-8	TRBJ1-5	TGTGCCAGCAGCTTAGACCGAGATTATAGCAATCAGCCCCAGCATTTT	CASSLDRDYSNQPQHF
-	TRBD2	TRBV19	TRBJ2-3	TGTGCCAGTAGTATATCCCGGACTAGCGGCGGTACAGATACGCAGTATTTT	CASSISRTSGGTDTQYF
once	-	TRBV2	TRBJ1-6	TGTGCCAGCAGGATCACTCCTGGGGGCCCCCTCCACTTT	CASRITPGGPLHF
-	-	TRBV28	TRBJ2-3	TGTGCCACCCATCGACGGGGATCGAGCACAGATACGCAGTATTTT	CATHRRGSSTDTQYF
once	TRBD2	TRBV10-2	TRBJ2-2	TGCGCCAGCAGTGGGGCTAGCGGGAGCTTAAACACCGGGGAGCTGTTTTTT	CASSGASGSLNTGELFF
-	-	TRBV5-4	TRBJ1-4	TGTGCCAGCAGCTTGGATGGGGGCCCTAATGAAAAACTGTTTTTT	CASSLDGGPNEKLFF
once	-	TRBV5-4	TRBJ2-7	TGTGCCAGCAGCTTGATGCCTAGCTCCTACGAGCAGTACTTC	CASSLMPSSYEQYF
-	-	TRBV11-2	TRBJ1-1	TGTGCCAGCAGCTTAGATATTTGGGCAGGGTCGAACACTGAAGCTTTCTTT	CASSLDIWAGSNTEAFF
-	-	TRBV12-2	TRBJ2-7	TGTGCAAGTCGCTTAATTTCTGGCGGGAGTCGGAACGAGCAGTACTTC	CASRLISGGSRNEQYF
-	-	TRBV28	TRBJ2-7	TGTGCCAGCAGTTTTTCCATCCGGGACTCGACGAGCTCCTACGAGCAGTACTTC	CASSFSIRDSTSSYEQYF
once	-	TRBV3-1/TRBV3-2	TRBJ2-1	TGTGCCAGCAGCCAAGCTAGCATTGAGCAGTTCTTC	CASSQASIEQFF
-	TRBD1	TRBV5-4	TRBJ2-5	TGTGCCAGCAGCTTCGCCCGGGACAGGGGGGGTGAGACCCAGTACTTC	CASSFARDRGGETQYF
-	TRBD2	TRBV11-1	TRBJ2-1	TGTGCCAGCAGCTTATTCGGGACTAGTATTTTCGATGAGCAGTTCTTC	CASSLFGTSIFDEQFF
-	TRBD2	TRBV19	TRBJ2-7	TGTGCCAGCAGTTGGAGCCTAGCGGGAGCTTACGAGCAGTACTTC	CASSWSLAGAYEQYF
-	-	TRBV7-3	TRBJ1-3	TGTGCCAGCAGCCTCACACTAGGAAACACCATATATTTT	CASSLTLGNTIYF
-	-	TRBV7-3	TRBJ2-1	TGTGCCAGCAGTCAAAGCGGTTCCTACAATGAGCAGTTCTTC	CASSQSGSYNEQFF